Each of the 21 T cell receptor beta chains below was sequenced from the same sample in a study of blood T cell repertoires in COVID-19. Assay: immunoSEQ multiplex PCR; the TCRdb copy retains only in-frame clones and omits some. Of 35,000 to 40,000 clones in the sample, 81% are singletons; the top ten hold around 32%. Sequenced input: peripheral blood. Receptors were obtained from an older man with active or convalescent COVID-19.

The V gene is TRBV6-5, the J gene TRBJ1-5; 8 bases align to TRBD1. Germline-derived CDR1 and CDR2 are MNHEY and SVGAGI. The V and J ends lost 6 bases and 3 bases, in that order; junction bases with no gene match: 4. The CDR3 runs to 14 residues. CDR3 nucleotide sequence: TGTGCCAGCAGCCGGACAGGGCTCAATCAGCCCCAGCATTTT. Amino acid sequence: CASSRTGLNQPQHF.

The V call is TRBV2, the J call TRBJ1-3; unclear D gene. There are 12 residues in the CDR3. CDR1 and CDR2 from the germline V gene are SNHLY and FYNNEI. V gave up 6 bases and J gave up 3 bases, with 6 bases separating them. CDR3 region: CASRRLGNTIYF. The CDR3 nucleotides are TGTGCCAGCAGGAGACTTGGAAACACCATATATTTT.

The V call is TRBV11-2, the J call TRBJ1-3, with 9 bases lining up with TRBD1. V dropped 1 base and J dropped 7; count of bases not matched to a gene: 11. Germline loops: CDR1 SGHAT, CDR2 FQNNGV. CDR3 length: 17 amino acids. The DNA of the CDR3 is TGTGCCAGCAGCTTAGTAGGAACGGGACAGGGCCAGAACACCATATATTTT. Encoded protein: CASSLVGTGQGQNTIYF.

This clone has only one observation. The CDR3 DNA follows: TGTGCCAGCAGTCAGGACAGGGACACTGAAGCTTTCTTT. It is translated as CASSQDRDTEAFF. The chain carries TRBV6-5 and TRBJ1-1; 8 positions agree with TRBD1. The junction had 2 bases not matched to a gene; V was cut back by 5 bases and J by 3 bases. Germline values: CDR1 MNHEY, CDR2 SVGAGI. CDR3 size: 13 residues.

V usage is TRBV18 and J usage is TRBJ1-1; D perhaps matches TRBD1 (6 bases). CDR1 KGHSH and CDR2 LQKENI come from the germline V gene. Trimming took off 2 bases at V and 10 bases at J, with 20 bases between the two ends. The CDR3 runs 15 residues. This chain's CDR3 is CASSPVSIQGLGAFF. The CDR3 DNA sequence: TGTGCCAGCTCACCAGTTTCTATACAGGGTTTGGGAGCTTTCTTT.

This chain connects TRBV15 to TRBJ2-5, with 11 nucleotides matching TRBD2. J lost 4 bases, V lost 4 bases, and 8 bases had no gene match. CDR3 length equals 16 residues. The V gene's germline CDR1 is LNHNV and CDR2 YYDKDF (reference sequence). DNA for the CDR3: TGTGCCACCAGCATGGTGACTAGCGGGGCAGGAGAGACCCAGTACTTC. Translating gives CATSMVTSGAGETQYF.

This chain links TRBV18 with TRBJ2-5; D not resolved. Trimming left V 3 bases short and J 2 bases short, with 13 bases between. Germline CDR1 is KGHSH and CDR2 is LQKENI. The CDR3 runs 15 residues. CDR3 DNA sequence: TGTGCCAGCTCACCGGTCGCCCGTACTCAAGAGACCCAGTACTTC. Its protein is CASSPVARTQETQYF.

This clone occurred a few times. This sequence joins TRBV19 and TRBJ1-1; weak D call: TRBD1 (5 bases). This CDR3 spans 15 amino acids. Germline V gives CDR1 LNHDA, CDR2 SQIVND (reference sequence). V lost 5 bases and J lost 4, with 17 bases in between. CDR3 loop: CASSPGDGDFTEAFF. CDR3 DNA: TGTGCCAGTAGTCCAGGAGACGGGGACTTCACTGAAGCTTTCTTT.

The V call is TRBV7-9, the J call TRBJ1-4, with 10 nucleotides matching TRBD1. Germline CDR1 and CDR2: SEHNR and FQNEAQ (reference sequence). The V segment lost 4 bases and the J segment 5 bases; nucleotides outside the gene matches: 10. The CDR3 spans 17 residues. The CDR3 coding sequence is TGTGCCAGCAGCTCGATGACAGGGGGCGTTTGGAATGAAAAACTGTTTTTT. This codes for CASSSMTGGVWNEKLFF.

The V gene is TRBV6-5, the J gene TRBJ2-7, with 9 positions matching TRBD1. With 6 bases clipped from V and 2 bases from J, the junction kept 2 bases outside the gene matches. The CDR3 extends over 13 amino acids. Per germline, CDR1 MNHEY and CDR2 SVGAGI. The CDR3 DNA reads TGTGCCAGCAGGGGACAGGGAGCCTACGAGCAGTACTTC. Amino acids: CASRGQGAYEQYF.

V usage is TRBV9 and J usage is TRBJ2-1; no reliable D call. CDR1 and CDR2 (germline): SGDLS, YYNGEE. V was trimmed by 7 bases and J by 10 bases, leaving 21 bases between them. The CDR3 length is 14 residues. CDR3 region: CASRPSDVATEQFF. For the CDR3, the DNA is TGTGCCAGCCGTCCCAGTGATGTAGCCACAGAGCAGTTCTTC.

V is TRBV24-1 and J is TRBJ2-5; TRBD2 aligns across 9 bases. After removal of 3 bases from V and 5 bases from J, the junction contained 6 bases not matched to a gene. The germline CDR1 and CDR2 sequences are KGHDR and SFDVKD. The CDR3 spans 15 residues. As DNA, the CDR3 is TGTGCCACCAGTGATCGGAGCGGGGGGCGGGAGACCCAGTACTTC. Residues: CATSDRSGGRETQYF.

This clone has a handful of counts. The genes are TRBV19 and TRBJ1-2; TRBD1 agrees at 7 bases. Germline V CDR1 and CDR2: LNHDA, SQIVND (reference sequence). The CDR3 is made up of 16 amino acids. The J segment lost 6 bases and the V segment lost 1 base, leaving 11 bases of the junction unmatched. CDR3 protein: CASSIAPSTGFDGYTF. In nucleotides, the CDR3 is TGTGCCAGTAGTATAGCTCCATCGACAGGGTTTGATGGCTACACCTTC.

V is TRBV5-4 and J is TRBJ2-5; D may be TRBD2 (6 bases). The germline V gene has CDR1 SGHNT and CDR2 YYREEE (reference sequence). This CDR3 has 15 residues. The V end lost 4 bases, the J end lost 2 bases, and 15 bases lay between the germline ends. The CDR3 DNA reads as TGTGCCAGCAGCCTATCCCGGGGGAAACAAGAGACCCAGTACTTC. Its translation: CASSLSRGKQETQYF.

The chain carries TRBV19 and TRBJ1-5; D gene ambiguous. Germline lookup yields CDR1 LNHDA and CDR2 SQIVND (reference sequence). The CDR3 contains 17 residues. The ends were cut back, 1 base at V and 0 bases at J, with 13 bases in the middle. The CDR3 sequence is CASSIGVAGYSNQPQHF. CDR3 in DNA: TGTGCCAGTAGTATAGGGGTGGCGGGGTATAGCAATCAGCCCCAGCATTTT.

The J gene is TRBJ2-5, the V gene TRBV5-1; TRBD1 matches 10 bases. The CDR3 is 15 residues long. V was pared by 3 bases and J by 4 bases, with 6 bases of the junction left unmatched. Germline loops: CDR1 SGHRS, CDR2 YFSETQ. In DNA, the CDR3 is TGCGCCAGCAGCTCGGGGACAGGGGTTTCAGAGACCCAGTACTTC. It yields the protein CASSSGTGVSETQYF.

The chain employs TRBV5-1 and TRBJ2-5; maybe TRBD1 (6 bases). The CDR3 covers 16 residues. Per the germline V gene, CDR1 is SGHRS and CDR2 is YFSETQ. V was clipped by 0 bases and J by 4 bases, with 16 bases between them. This CDR3 is CASSLGSTGNGETQYF. The DNA for the CDR3 is TGCGCCAGCAGCTTGGGGTCAACAGGGAACGGAGAGACCCAGTACTTC.

The chain joins TRBV5-4 to TRBJ2-1; TRBD1 is a possible D gene (6 bases). CDR1 is SGHNT, CDR2 YYREEE, per germline (reference sequence). The ends were cut back, 4 bases at V and 9 bases at J, with 17 bases in the middle. This CDR3 is 14 amino acids long. The CDR3 DNA follows: TGTGCCAGCAGCCCAAACAAACAGGGCGGTGAGCAGTTCTTC. Amino acid sequence: CASSPNKQGGEQFF.

This chain connects TRBV7-2 to TRBJ2-7, with a possible D match to TRBD2 (6 bases). The CDR3 totals 13 residues. From germline, CDR1 is SGHTA and CDR2 FQGNSA. V was cut by 10 bases and J by 0 bases, with 13 bases left in between. DNA of the CDR3: TGTGCCACCAAGCGGGCAGCCTCCTACGAGCAGTACTTC. Translation gives CATKRAASYEQYF.

The table lists this clone with a few counts. This chain uses TRBV20-1 with TRBJ2-3; 9 bases are shared with TRBD2. The trim removed 3 bases at V and 0 bases at J, leaving 13 bases unmatched. CDR1 DFQATT and CDR2 SNEGSKA come from the germline V gene (reference sequence). The CDR3 loop spans 18 amino acids. For the CDR3, the DNA is TGCAGTGCTAGTGATCCTAGCGGGGCAACTCCTAGCACAGATACGCAGTATTTT. This codes for CSASDPSGATPSTDTQYF.

V and J are TRBV4-2 and TRBJ1-1, with D uncertain. The length of the CDR3 is 20 residues. The V end lost 0 bases, the J end lost 3 bases, and 26 bases lay between the germline ends. The germline V gene has CDR1 LGHNA and CDR2 YNFKEQ. CDR3 DNA: TGTGCCAGCAGCCAAGATTTGACGCGGACGAGGGTGGAACGTGACACTGAAGCTTTCTTT. The encoded protein is CASSQDLTRTRVERDTEAFF.